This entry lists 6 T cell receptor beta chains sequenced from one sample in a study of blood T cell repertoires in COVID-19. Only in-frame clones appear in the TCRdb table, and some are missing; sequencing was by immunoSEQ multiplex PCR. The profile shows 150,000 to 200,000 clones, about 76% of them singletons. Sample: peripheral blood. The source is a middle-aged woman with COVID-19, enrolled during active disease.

CDR3 sequence reads: CASSYFSRDRVHEQYF. The CDR3 bases are TGTGCCAGCAGTTATTTCTCCCGGGACAGGGTACACGAGCAGTACTTC. The chain has TRBV6-7 and TRBJ2-7; 9 positions match TRBD1. TRBV6-7 is classed as an ORF, of uncertain function. V trimming: 3 bases; J trimming: 5 bases; junction bases outside the gene matches: 11. This CDR3 has 16 amino acids.

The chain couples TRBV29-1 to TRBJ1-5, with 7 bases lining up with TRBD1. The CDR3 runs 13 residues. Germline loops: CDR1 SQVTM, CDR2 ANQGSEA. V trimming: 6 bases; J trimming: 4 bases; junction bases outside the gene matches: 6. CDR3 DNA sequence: TGCAGCGTCAAAACACAGGGGAATCAGCCCCAGCATTTT. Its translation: CSVKTQGNQPQHF.

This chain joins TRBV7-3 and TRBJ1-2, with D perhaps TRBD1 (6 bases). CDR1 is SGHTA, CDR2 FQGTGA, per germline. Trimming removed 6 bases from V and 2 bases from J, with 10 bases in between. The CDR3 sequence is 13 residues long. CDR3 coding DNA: TGTGCCAGCAGTCCAGACAGGAACTATGGCTACACCTTC. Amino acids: CASSPDRNYGYTF.

CDR3 coding DNA: TGTGCCAGCAGCTCCACCGGGACAGGGCTCTACGAGCAGTACTTC. This codes for CASSSTGTGLYEQYF. V and J are TRBV7-2 and TRBJ2-7; the match to TRBD1 covers 9 bases. Germline CDR1 reads SGHTA; CDR2 reads FQGNSA. V shed 4 bases, J shed 3 bases, and the junction held 7 bases outside the gene matches. CDR3 length equals 15 residues.

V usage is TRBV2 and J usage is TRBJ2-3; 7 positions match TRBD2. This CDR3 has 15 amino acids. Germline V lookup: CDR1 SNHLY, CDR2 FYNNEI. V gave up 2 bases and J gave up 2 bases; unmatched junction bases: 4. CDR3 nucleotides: TGTGCCAGCAGTGAACTACTAGCGTCCACAGATACGCAGTATTTT. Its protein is CASSELLASTDTQYF.

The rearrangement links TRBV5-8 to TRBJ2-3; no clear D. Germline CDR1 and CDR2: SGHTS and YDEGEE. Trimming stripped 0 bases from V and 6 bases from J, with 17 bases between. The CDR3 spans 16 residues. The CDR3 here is CASSLVPGAVRDTQYF. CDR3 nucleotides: TGTGCCAGCAGCTTGGTCCCAGGCGCCGTCCGGGATACGCAGTATTTT. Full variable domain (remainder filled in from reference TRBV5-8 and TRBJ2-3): EAGVTQSPTHLIKTRGQQATLRCSPISGHTSVYWYQQALGLGLQFLLWYDEGEERNRGNFPPRFSGRQFPNYSSELNVNALELEDSALYLCASSLVPGAVRDTQYFGPGTRLTVL.